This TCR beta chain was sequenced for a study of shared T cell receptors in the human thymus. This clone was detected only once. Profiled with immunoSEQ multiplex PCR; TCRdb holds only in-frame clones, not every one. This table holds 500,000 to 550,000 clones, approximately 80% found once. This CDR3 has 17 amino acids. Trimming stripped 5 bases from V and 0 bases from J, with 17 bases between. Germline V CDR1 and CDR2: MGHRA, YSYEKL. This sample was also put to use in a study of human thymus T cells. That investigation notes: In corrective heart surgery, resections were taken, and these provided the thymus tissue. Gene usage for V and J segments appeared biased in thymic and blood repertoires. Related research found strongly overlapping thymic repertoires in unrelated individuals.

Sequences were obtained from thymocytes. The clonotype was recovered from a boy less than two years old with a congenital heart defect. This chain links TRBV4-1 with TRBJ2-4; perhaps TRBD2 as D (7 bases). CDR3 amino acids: CASSSRGPSLAKNIQYF. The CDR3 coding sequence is TGCGCCAGCAGCTCGCGGGGGCCGTCCTTAGCCAAAAACATTCAGTACTTC.